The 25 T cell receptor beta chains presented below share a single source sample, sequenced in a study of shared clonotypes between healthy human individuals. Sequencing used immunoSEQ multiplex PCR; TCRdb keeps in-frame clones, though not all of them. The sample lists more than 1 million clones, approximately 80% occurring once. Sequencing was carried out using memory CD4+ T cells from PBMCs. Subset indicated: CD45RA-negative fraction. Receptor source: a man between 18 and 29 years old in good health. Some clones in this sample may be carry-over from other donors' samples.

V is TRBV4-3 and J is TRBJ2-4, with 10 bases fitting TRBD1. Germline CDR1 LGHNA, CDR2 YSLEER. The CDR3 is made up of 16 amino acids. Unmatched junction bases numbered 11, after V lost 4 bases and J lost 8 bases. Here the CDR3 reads CASSRTTRDRGYIQYF. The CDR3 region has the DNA TGCGCCAGCAGCCGGACCACCCGGGACAGGGGTTACATTCAGTACTTC.

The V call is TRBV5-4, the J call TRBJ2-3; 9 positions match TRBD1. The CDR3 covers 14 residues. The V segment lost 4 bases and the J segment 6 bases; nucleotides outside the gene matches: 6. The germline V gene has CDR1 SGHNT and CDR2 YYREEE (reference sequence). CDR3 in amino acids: CASSPGTGRDTQYF. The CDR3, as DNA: TGTGCCAGCAGCCCGGGGACAGGGCGGGATACGCAGTATTTT.

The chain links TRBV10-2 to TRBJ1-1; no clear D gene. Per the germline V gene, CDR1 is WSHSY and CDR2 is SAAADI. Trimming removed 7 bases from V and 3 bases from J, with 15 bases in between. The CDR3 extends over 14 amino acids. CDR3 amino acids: CASIRPTGDTEAFF. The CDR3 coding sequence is TGCGCCAGCATCCGCCCCACCGGGGACACTGAAGCTTTCTTT.

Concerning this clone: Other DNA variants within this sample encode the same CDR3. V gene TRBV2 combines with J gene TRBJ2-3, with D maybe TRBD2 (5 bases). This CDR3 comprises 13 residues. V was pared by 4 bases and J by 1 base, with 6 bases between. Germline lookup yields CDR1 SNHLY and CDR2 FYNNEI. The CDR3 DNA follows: TGTGCCAGCAGTGCCGGGGGCACAGATACGCAGTATTTT. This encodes CASSAGGTDTQYF.

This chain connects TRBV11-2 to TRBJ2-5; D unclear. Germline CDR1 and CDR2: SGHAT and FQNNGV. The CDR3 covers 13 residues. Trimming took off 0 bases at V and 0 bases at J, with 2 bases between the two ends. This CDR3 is CASSLEYQETQYF. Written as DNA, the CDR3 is TGTGCCAGCAGCTTAGAGTACCAAGAGACCCAGTACTTC.

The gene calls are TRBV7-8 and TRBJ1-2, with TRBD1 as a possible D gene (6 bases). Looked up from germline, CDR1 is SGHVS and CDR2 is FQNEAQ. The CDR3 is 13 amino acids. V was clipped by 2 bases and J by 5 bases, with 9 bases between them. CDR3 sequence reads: CASSLRTVYGYTF. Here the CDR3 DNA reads TGTGCCAGCAGCTTACGGACAGTATATGGCTACACCTTC.

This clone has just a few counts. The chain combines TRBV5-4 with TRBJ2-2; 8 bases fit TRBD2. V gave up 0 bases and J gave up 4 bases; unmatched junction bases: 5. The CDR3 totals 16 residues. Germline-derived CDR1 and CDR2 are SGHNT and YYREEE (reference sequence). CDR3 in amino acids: CASSLESGSSTGELFF. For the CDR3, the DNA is TGTGCCAGCAGCTTGGAAAGCGGGAGTTCCACCGGGGAGCTGTTTTTT.

DNA for the CDR3: TGTGCCAGCAGCAAGAGAGCGGGAGGGCCGAGGGACATTCAGTACTTC. Protein product: CASSKRAGGPRDIQYF. The chain links TRBV28 to TRBJ2-4; 10 bases line up with TRBD2. The CDR3 is made up of 16 amino acids. Germline V CDR1 and CDR2: MDHEN, SYDVKM. Trimming cost V 6 bases and J 8 bases; bases outside gene matches: 13.

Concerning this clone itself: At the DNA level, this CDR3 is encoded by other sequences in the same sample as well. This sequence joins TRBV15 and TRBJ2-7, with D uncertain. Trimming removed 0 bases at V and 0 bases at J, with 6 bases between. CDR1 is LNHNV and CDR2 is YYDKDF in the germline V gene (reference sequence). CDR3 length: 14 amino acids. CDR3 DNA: TGTGCCACCAGCAGAGAGGCCGGCTCCTACGAGCAGTACTTC. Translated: CATSREAGSYEQYF.

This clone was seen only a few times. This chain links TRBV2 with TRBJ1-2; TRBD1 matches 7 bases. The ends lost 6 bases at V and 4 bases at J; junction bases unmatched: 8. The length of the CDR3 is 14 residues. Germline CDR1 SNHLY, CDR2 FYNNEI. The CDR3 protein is CASRPDRESYGYTF. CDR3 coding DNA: TGTGCCAGCAGGCCCGACAGGGAATCCTATGGCTACACCTTC.

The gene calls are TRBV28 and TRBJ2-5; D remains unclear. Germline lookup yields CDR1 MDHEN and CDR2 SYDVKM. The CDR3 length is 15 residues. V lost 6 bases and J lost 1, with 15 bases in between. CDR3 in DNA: TGTGCCAGCAGGGAAAACGGGCGCGCCCAAGAGACCCAGTACTTC. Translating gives CASRENGRAQETQYF.

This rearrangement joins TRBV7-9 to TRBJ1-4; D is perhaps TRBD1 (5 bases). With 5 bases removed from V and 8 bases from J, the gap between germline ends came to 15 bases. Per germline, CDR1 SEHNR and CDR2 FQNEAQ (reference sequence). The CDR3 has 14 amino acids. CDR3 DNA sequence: TGTGCCAGCAGCCCCTGGCAGGGTGGGGAAAAACTGTTTTTT. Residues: CASSPWQGGEKLFF.

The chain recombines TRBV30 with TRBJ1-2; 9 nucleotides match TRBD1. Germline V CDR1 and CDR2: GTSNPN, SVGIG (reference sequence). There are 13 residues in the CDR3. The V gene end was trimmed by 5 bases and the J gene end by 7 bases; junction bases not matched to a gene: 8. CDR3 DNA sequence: TGTGCCTGGGCGCTGAGGACAGGGGTTGGCTACACCTTC. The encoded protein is CAWALRTGVGYTF.

The CDR3, as DNA: TGTGCCAGCAGCTCGTTAGCGGGAGCAAACTACAATGAGCAGTTCTTC. It is translated as CASSSLAGANYNEQFF. The chain links TRBV11-2 to TRBJ2-1; TRBD2 agrees at 9 bases. The length of the CDR3 is 16 residues. CDR1 SGHAT and CDR2 FQNNGV come from the germline V gene. The ends lost 4 bases at V and 3 bases at J; junction bases unmatched: 7.

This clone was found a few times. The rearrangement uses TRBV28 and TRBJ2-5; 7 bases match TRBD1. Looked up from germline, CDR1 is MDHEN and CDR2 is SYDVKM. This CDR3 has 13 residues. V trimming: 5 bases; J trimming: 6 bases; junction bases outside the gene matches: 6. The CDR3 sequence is CASSRGGGKTQYF. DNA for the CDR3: TGTGCCAGCAGTCGAGGGGGCGGTAAGACCCAGTACTTC.

The CDR3 spells CAISERGADTQYF. The CDR3 bases are TGTGCCATCAGTGAGCGGGGGGCAGATACGCAGTATTTT. The chain carries TRBV10-3 and TRBJ2-3; 7 bases agree with TRBD2. Germline CDR1 reads ENHRY; CDR2 reads SYGVKD. CDR3 length: 13 residues. With 2 bases clipped from V and 4 bases from J, the junction kept 0 bases outside the gene matches.

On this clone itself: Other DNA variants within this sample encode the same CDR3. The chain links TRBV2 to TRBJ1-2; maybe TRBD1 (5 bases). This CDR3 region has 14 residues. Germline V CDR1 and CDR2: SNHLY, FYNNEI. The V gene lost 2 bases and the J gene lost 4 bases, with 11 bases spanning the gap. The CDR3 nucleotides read TGTGCCAGCAGTGAATGGGGGGGAGGCTATGGCTACACCTTC. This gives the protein CASSEWGGGYGYTF. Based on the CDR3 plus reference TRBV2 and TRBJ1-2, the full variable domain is EPEVTQTPSHQVTQMGQEVILRCVPISNHLYFYWYRQILGQKVEFLVSFYNNEISEKSEIFDDQFSVERPDGSNFTLKIRSTKLEDSAMYFCASSEWGGGYGYTFGSGTRLTVV.

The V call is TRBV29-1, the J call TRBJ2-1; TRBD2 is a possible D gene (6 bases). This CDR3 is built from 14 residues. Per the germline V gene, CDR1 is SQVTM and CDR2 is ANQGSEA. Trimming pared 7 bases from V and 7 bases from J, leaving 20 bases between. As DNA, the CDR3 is TGCAGCGCTCCCCGGGCGGGAAGTATAAATGAGCAGTTCTTC. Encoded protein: CSAPRAGSINEQFF.

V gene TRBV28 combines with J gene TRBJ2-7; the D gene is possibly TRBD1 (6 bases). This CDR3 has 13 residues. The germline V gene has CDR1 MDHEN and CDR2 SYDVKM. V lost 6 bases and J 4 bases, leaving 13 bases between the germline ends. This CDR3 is CASREPQGYEQYF. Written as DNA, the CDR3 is TGTGCCAGCAGAGAGCCCCAGGGGTACGAGCAGTACTTC.

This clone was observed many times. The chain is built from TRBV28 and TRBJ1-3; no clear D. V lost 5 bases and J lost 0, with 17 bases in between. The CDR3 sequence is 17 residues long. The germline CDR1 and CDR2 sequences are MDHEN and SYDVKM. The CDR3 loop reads CASSPSGHYVSGNTIYF. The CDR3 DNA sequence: TGTGCCAGCAGTCCCTCCGGCCACTATGTCTCTGGAAACACCATATATTTT.

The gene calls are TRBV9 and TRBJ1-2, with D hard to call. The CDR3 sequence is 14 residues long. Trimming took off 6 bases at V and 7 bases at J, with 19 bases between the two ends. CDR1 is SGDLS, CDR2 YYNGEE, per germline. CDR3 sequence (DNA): TGTGCCAGCACCCCCGGACGGGGTCGGAGTGGCTACACCTTC. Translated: CASTPGRGRSGYTF.

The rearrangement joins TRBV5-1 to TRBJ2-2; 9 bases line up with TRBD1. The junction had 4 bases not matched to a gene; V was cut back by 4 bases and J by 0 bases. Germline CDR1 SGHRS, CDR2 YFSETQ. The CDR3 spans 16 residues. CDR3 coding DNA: TGCGCCAGCAGCCCGGGGGACAGGGCGAACACCGGGGAGCTGTTTTTT. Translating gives CASSPGDRANTGELFF. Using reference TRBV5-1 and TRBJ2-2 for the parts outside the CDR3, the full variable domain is KAGVTQTPRYLIKTRGQQVTLSCSPISGHRSVSWYQQTPGQGLQFLFEYFSETQRNKGNFPGRFSGRQFSNSRSEMNVSTLELGDSALYLCASSPGDRANTGELFFGEGSRLTVL.

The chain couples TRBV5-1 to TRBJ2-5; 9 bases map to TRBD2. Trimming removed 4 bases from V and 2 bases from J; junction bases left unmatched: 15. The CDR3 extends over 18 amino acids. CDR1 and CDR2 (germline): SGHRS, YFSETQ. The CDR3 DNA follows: TGCGCCAGCAGCAAATCTAGCGGGAAGGGGGTTAGGCAAGAGACCCAGTACTTC. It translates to CASSKSSGKGVRQETQYF.

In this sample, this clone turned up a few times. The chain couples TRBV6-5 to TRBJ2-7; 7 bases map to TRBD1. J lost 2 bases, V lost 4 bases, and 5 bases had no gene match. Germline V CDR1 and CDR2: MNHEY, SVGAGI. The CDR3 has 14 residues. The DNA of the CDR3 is TGTGCCAGCAGTTGGGACAGAAAAACCTACGAGCAGTACTTC. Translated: CASSWDRKTYEQYF.

The CDR3 loop is CASSLGWGARGYTF. The DNA for the CDR3 is TGTGCCAGCAGCTTGGGGTGGGGGGCGCGAGGCTACACCTTC. The genes are TRBV7-2 and TRBJ1-2, with a tentative D call TRBD1 (6 bases). Germline CDR1 SGHTA, CDR2 FQGNSA. V was clipped by 3 bases and J by 8 bases, with 16 bases between them. The length of the CDR3 is 14 residues.